Described below is a single TCR beta chain sequence and its context. The antigen remains unidentified. V lost 6 bases and J lost 8, with 20 bases in between. Germline V gene data show CDR1 as DFQATT and CDR2 as SNEGSKA (reference sequence). This CDR3 has 14 amino acids. This sample is part of a study of CD8 T cells in ankylosing spondylitis. Findings of the study overall: For ankylosing spondylitis blood, a TCR beta motif of 7 or 8 highly homologous variants appeared characteristic. Reactive arthritis synovial fluid and blood were previously reported to contain some motif variants.

TCRdb redid the calling of the 5' RACE reads with MiXCR, one entry per CDR3 protein. The sample consists of approximately 400,000 distinct CDR3 sequences, 15% to 20% of them appearing once. The source is a male donor with ankylosing spondylitis. The chain has TRBV20-1 and TRBJ2-1; D remains ambiguous. Sequences were obtained from blood, either unsorted or a sorted T cell fraction (not recorded which). CDR3 residues: CSAEGLPPGDEQFF. CDR3 in DNA: TGCAGTGCGGAAGGCTTACCTCCTGGGGATGAGCAGTTCTTC.